This TCR beta chain comes out of a study of CD8 T cells in Susac syndrome. The CDR3 is 14 amino acids. Per the germline V gene, CDR1 is GTSNPN and CDR2 is SVGIG (reference sequence). Reverse transcription used about 0.45 to 1 ug RNA and random hexamers. TCRdb processed the immunoSEQ multiplex PCR reads anew with MiXCR; each CDR3 protein has one entry. Of approximately 230,000 distinct CDR3 sequences in the sample, roughly 95% were seen once. The T cells that were sequenced for TCR beta were CD8+ and CD4+ cells from blood. Note on this clonotype: The junction shows a germline mismatch at one end, possibly a read error.

The receptor was derived from a human donor with multiple sclerosis. V and J are TRBV30 and TRBJ1-4; a possible D gene is TRBD1 (5 bases). Sequencing was done on a sample of CD4+ T cells from PBMCs. The CDR3 nucleotides read TGTGCCTGGACATTTAGGGGATCTAATGGAAAACTGTTTTTT. Its protein is CAWTFRGSNGKLFF.